This TCR beta chain was sequenced in a study of blood T cell repertoires in COVID-19. Study in general: Acute and convalescent COVID-19 specimens originated in the United States, Italy and Spain. Nucleic acid was either cDNA or gDNA, and it came from T cells, B-cell-depleted T cells, or PBMCs.

Trimming removed 2 bases from V and 3 bases from J, with 13 bases in between. This CDR3 spans 15 amino acids. Per the germline V gene, CDR1 is LGHDT and CDR2 is YNNKEL (reference sequence). As handled by the study authors: Quantification of nucleated cells was approximated via reference gene primer amplification. The protocol was immunoSEQ multiplex PCR, while the TCRdb copy is restricted to in-frame clones and leaves out a portion. The DNA was the basis for D and trimming; V, J and clone size are from that table. The table lists roughly 90,000 clones, 80% to 85% of them singletons. The specimen was peripheral blood. The receptor was derived from an elderly woman with active or convalescent COVID-19. The chain links TRBV3-1 (or the pseudogene TRBV3-2) to TRBJ1-2, with D maybe TRBD1 (5 bases). The CDR3 sequence: CASSQIAGQHYGYTF. CDR3 sequence (DNA): TGTGCCAGCAGCCAAATTGCGGGGCAGCACTATGGCTACACCTTC.